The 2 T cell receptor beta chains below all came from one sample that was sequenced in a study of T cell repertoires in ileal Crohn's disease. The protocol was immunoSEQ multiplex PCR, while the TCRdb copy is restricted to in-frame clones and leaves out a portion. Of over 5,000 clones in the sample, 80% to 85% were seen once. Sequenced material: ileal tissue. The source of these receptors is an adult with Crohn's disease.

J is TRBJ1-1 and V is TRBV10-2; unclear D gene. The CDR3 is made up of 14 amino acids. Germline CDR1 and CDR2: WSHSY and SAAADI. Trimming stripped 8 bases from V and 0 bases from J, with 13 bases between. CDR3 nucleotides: TGCGCCAGCCGATTGACACGGATGAACACTGAAGCTTTCTTT. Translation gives CASRLTRMNTEAFF.

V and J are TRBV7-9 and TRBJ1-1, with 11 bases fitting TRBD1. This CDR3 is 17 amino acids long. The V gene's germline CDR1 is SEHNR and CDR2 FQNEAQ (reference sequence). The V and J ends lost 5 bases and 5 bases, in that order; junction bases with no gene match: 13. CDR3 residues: CASSDRTGGTMGTEAFF. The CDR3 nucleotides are TGTGCCAGCAGCGATAGGACAGGGGGCACCATGGGGACTGAAGCTTTCTTT. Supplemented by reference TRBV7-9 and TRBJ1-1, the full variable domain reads DTGVSQNPRHKITKRGQNVTFRCDPISEHNRLYWYRQTLGQGPEFLTYFQNEAQLEKSRLLSDRFSAERPKGSFSTLEIQRTEQGDSAMYLCASSDRTGGTMGTEAFFGQGTRLTVV.